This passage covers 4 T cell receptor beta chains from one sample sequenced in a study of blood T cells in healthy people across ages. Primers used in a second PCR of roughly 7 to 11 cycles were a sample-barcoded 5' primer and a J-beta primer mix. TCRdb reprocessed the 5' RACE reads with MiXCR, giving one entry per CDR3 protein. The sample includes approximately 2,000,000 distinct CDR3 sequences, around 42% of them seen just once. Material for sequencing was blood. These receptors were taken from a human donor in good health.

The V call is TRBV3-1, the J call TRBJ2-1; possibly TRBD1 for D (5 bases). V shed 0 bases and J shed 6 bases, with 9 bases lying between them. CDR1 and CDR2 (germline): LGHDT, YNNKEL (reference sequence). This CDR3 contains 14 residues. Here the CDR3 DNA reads TGTGCCAGCAGCCAAGATCGACAGCCCAATGAGCAGTTCTTC. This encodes CASSQDRQPNEQFF.

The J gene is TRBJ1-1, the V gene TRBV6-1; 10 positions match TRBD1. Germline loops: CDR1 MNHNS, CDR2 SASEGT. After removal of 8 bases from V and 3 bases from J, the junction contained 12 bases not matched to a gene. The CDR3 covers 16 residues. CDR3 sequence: CASCLYPGQGDTEAFF. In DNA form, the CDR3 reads TGTGCCAGCTGTCTCTATCCCGGACAGGGGGACACTGAAGCTTTCTTT.

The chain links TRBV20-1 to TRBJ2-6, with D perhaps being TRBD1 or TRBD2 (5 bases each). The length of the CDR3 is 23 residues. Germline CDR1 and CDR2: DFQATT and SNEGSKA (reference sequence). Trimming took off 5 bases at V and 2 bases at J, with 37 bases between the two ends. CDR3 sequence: CSAPLSIDWRGTTFLPGANVLTF. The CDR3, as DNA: TGCAGTGCTCCGTTATCAATTGATTGGAGAGGGACCACATTTCTCCCTGGGGCCAACGTCCTGACTTTC.

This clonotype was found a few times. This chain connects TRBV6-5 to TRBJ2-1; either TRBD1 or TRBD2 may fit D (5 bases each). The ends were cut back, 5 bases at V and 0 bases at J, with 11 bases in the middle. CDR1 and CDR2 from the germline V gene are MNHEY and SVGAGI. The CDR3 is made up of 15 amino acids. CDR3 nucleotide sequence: TGTGCCAGCAGTCGGGACCTCCCCTCCTACAATGAGCAGTTCTTC. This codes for CASSRDLPSYNEQFF.